This entry lists 17 T cell receptor beta chains sequenced from one sample in a study of cytomegalovirus exposure and HLA in healthy donors. The PCR had 60 Vbeta and 13 Jbeta primers. TCRdb keeps only in-frame clones here, not all; method: immunoSEQ multiplex PCR. In the table there are roughly 120,000 clones, 79% of which are singletons. Sequenced sample: PBMCs. These receptors originate from a young man in good health and CMV-seronegative.

Notes on this clone: Other nucleotide sequences from this sample produce the same CDR3. DNA of the CDR3: TGTGCCAGCTCACCGGGACAGAACACTGAAGCTTTCTTT. This translates into CASSPGQNTEAFF. The chain combines TRBV18 with TRBJ1-1; a possible D gene is TRBD1 (6 bases). This CDR3 contains 13 residues. Per the germline V gene, CDR1 is KGHSH and CDR2 is LQKENI. V was clipped by 3 bases and J by 1 base, with 6 bases between them.

The CDR3 here is CASPAGTGVWYYSEQYV. Here the CDR3 DNA reads TGTGCCAGTCCCGCCGGGACAGGGGTGTGGTACTACTCCGAGCAGTACGTC. This rearrangement joins TRBV19 to TRBJ2-7, with TRBD1 matching over 10 bases. The junction had 19 bases not matched to a gene; V was cut back by 8 bases and J by 6 bases. CDR3 length: 17 residues. CDR1 LNHDA and CDR2 SQIVND come from the germline V gene (reference sequence).

This clone was seen only once. Other DNA sequences in the sample encode the same CDR3. The genes are TRBV6-5 and TRBJ2-1, with 11 bases identical to TRBD2. Germline lookup yields CDR1 MNHEY and CDR2 SVGAGI. V dropped 7 bases and J dropped 5; count of bases not matched to a gene: 7. The CDR3 has 15 residues. The CDR3 loop is CASNPGTSGNNEQFF. The DNA for the CDR3 is TGTGCCAGCAATCCCGGGACTAGCGGCAACAATGAGCAGTTCTTC.

V is TRBV28 and J is TRBJ2-7; TRBD2 matches 9 bases. This CDR3 contains 15 residues. Germline-derived CDR1 and CDR2 are MDHEN and SYDVKM. Trimming cost V 1 base and J 4 bases; bases outside gene matches: 5. This CDR3 is CASSLSASGAYEQYF. The CDR3 bases are TGTGCCAGCAGTTTATCGGCTAGCGGGGCTTACGAGCAGTACTTC. The full variable domain, in which reference TRBV28 and TRBJ2-7 provide the parts outside the CDR3, is DVKVTQSSRYLVKRTGEKVFLECVQDMDHENMFWYRQDPGLGLRLIYFSYDVKMKEKGDIPEGYSVSREKKERFSLILESASTNQTSMYLCASSLSASGAYEQYFGPGTRLTVT.

This clone was observed a few times. V and J are TRBV19 and TRBJ2-1; 7 bases fit TRBD2. Trimming cost V 6 bases and J 6 bases; bases outside gene matches: 2. The CDR3 is made up of 12 amino acids. In germline, CDR1 is LNHDA, CDR2 SQIVND (reference sequence). DNA of the CDR3: TGTGCCAGTAGGGGAGGGGTCAATGAGCAGTTCTTC. Amino acid sequence: CASRGGVNEQFF.

The rearrangement joins TRBV25-1 to TRBJ2-1, with no clear D. Germline lookup yields CDR1 MGHDK and CDR2 SYGVNS. This CDR3 has 12 residues. Trimming cost V 5 bases and J 4 bases, with 6 bases left between them. The chain's CDR3 is CASSPVYNEQFF. The CDR3 region has the DNA TGTGCCAGCAGTCCCGTTTACAATGAGCAGTTCTTC.

CDR3 bases: TGTGCCAGCAGTTACTGGGCCCGACTAGCGGGAGACCCAGAAGATACGCAGTATTTT. It specifies CASSYWARLAGDPEDTQYF. The chain couples TRBV27 to TRBJ2-3; TRBD2 agrees at 12 bases. The CDR3 spans 19 residues. Trimming at V came to 4 bases and at J to 5 bases, leaving 16 bases not matched to a gene. CDR1 and CDR2 (germline): MNHEY, SMNVEV (reference sequence).

Concerning this clone: The CDR3 end shows no conserved phenylalanine or tryptophan, and so a read error is likely. The limits of the CDR3 on the DNA are not certain, so only TCRdb's listed CDR3 is given. V gene TRBV28 combines with J gene TRBJ2-7; the DNA was not compared with TRBD1, the D call given in the table. Germline CDR1 reads MDHEN; CDR2 reads SYDVKM. The CDR3 is 12 residues long, ends included. CDR3 in amino acids: CASSDRGRISLL.

The chain couples TRBV30 to TRBJ2-3, with D hard to call. The CDR3 extends over 13 amino acids. The ends were cut back, 2 bases at V and 4 bases at J, with 10 bases in the middle. In germline, CDR1 is GTSNPN, CDR2 SVGIG (reference sequence). The CDR3 sequence: CAWSPDSSDTQYF. CDR3 DNA: TGTGCCTGGAGTCCTGATAGCTCAGATACGCAGTATTTT.

This chain joins TRBV11-1 and TRBJ2-5; TRBD2 matches at 9 bases. Germline assignment: CDR1 SGHAT and CDR2 FQDESV (reference sequence). The V and J ends lost 0 bases and 5 bases, in that order; junction bases with no gene match: 4. The CDR3 runs to 15 residues. Here the CDR3 DNA reads TGTGCCAGCAGCTTAGCTAGCGGGAGTGTCGAGACCCAGTACTTC. Translating gives CASSLASGSVETQYF.

This rearrangement joins TRBV4-1 to TRBJ2-5, with 8 bases identical to TRBD2. CDR3 length: 14 amino acids. Germline CDR1 reads MGHRA; CDR2 reads YSYEKL. The ends lost 3 bases at V and 10 bases at J; junction bases unmatched: 10. This CDR3 reads CASSQGLGRENQYF. CDR3 nucleotides: TGCGCCAGCAGCCAGGGACTAGGAAGGGAAAACCAGTACTTC.

V and J are TRBV11-1 and TRBJ2-3, with D maybe TRBD1 (5 bases). Trimming pared 1 base from V and 1 base from J, leaving 18 bases between. This CDR3 has 18 amino acids. Germline CDR1 is SGHAT and CDR2 is FQDESV (reference sequence). CDR3 DNA sequence: TGTGCCAGCAGCTTAGTAACCAGGGTGCAAGGGGGCACAGATACGCAGTATTTT. Protein sequence: CASSLVTRVQGGTDTQYF.

The table lists this clone with a count of one. The V and J genes are TRBV7-9 and TRBJ1-2, with a tentative D call TRBD1 (6 bases). In germline, CDR1 is SEHNR, CDR2 FQNEAQ (reference sequence). V was pared by 5 bases and J by 4 bases, with 8 bases between. The CDR3 contains 12 residues. This CDR3 is CASSRGTYGYTF. The DNA of the CDR3 is TGTGCCAGCAGCAGGGGGACCTATGGCTACACCTTC.

This clone occurred a few times. The chain uses TRBV11-2 and TRBJ1-2, with no clear D. This CDR3 comprises 13 residues. V was cut by 3 bases and J by 4 bases, with 9 bases left in between. Looked up from germline, CDR1 is SGHAT and CDR2 is FQNNGV. The CDR3 DNA follows: TGTGCCAGCAGCTTTGACGGAGCCTATGGCTACACCTTC. Its translation: CASSFDGAYGYTF.

This chain joins TRBV11-3 and TRBJ2-1; 8 positions agree with TRBD1. The ends lost 5 bases at V and 4 bases at J; junction bases unmatched: 1. The CDR3 is 13 amino acids. CDR1 is SGHNT and CDR2 is YENEEA in the germline V gene. The CDR3: CASSTGGYNEQFF. CDR3 sequence (DNA): TGTGCCAGCAGCACAGGGGGTTACAATGAGCAGTTCTTC.

This clone was detected a few times. A far larger clone is just one base off, so this is likely a read error. V and J are TRBV7-9 and TRBJ2-7; D perhaps matches TRBD1 (5 bases). This CDR3 spans 17 amino acids. Germline V lookup: CDR1 SEHNR, CDR2 FQNEAQ (reference sequence). The CDR3 protein is CSSSQEPQGGSSYEQYF. The DNA of the CDR3 is TGTTCCAGCAGCCAAGAGCCCCAGGGCGGTAGCTCCTACGAGCAGTACTTC.

CDR3 coding DNA: TGTGCCAGCAGCCCACGGGACAGCCCAATTGAAAAACTGTTTTTT. Protein product: CASSPRDSPIEKLFF. The chain recombines TRBV7-2 with TRBJ1-4, with TRBD1 identical over 7 bases. This CDR3 is 15 amino acids long. In germline, CDR1 is SGHTA, CDR2 FQGNSA. Trimming cost V 5 bases and J 7 bases; bases outside gene matches: 10.